This passage covers 7 T cell receptor beta chains from one sample sequenced in a study of PD-1 blockade in classical Hodgkin lymphoma (dated by TCRdb to 2020 to 2021). Preparation of the library involved the immunoSEQ multiplex PCR assay. Sourced from immuneACCESS, this table was stored by TCRdb with only in-frame sequences that have V and J called. A share of the clones is absent; for the studies checked, an unresolved V gene accounts for under half, and the remainder has no known explanation. The sample table contains tens of thousands of clones; only one count was recorded for over 70% of them. The top ten constitute roughly 20% of the sample. What this sample's time point label stands for: cycle 2 day 1 (C2D1) of nivolumab. Every trial patient had relapsed after autologous stem cell transplantation, and cohorts A, B and C differed in prior brentuximab vedotin exposure. The sequenced sample was peripheral blood mononuclear cells (PBMCs), obtained before the second cycle of nivolumab. These TCRs come from a human donor with classical Hodgkin lymphoma.

The chain combines TRBV27 with TRBJ2-7; D is ambiguous. CDR1 is MNHEY, CDR2 SMNVEV, per germline (reference sequence). The CDR3 has 14 residues. Deletions cut 2 bases from V and 6 bases from J, with 14 bases between. The CDR3 coding sequence is TGTGCCAGCAGTTTAGCCGCGATAGCAACCGAGCAGTACTTC. Translating gives CASSLAAIATEQYF.

The CDR3 region is CASSPTGGNQPQHF. The CDR3 nucleotides are TGTGCCAGCAGCCCGACAGGGGGCAATCAGCCCCAGCATTTT. This chain uses TRBV7-3 with TRBJ1-5, with 8 nucleotides matching TRBD1. The CDR3 loop spans 14 amino acids. Looked up from germline, CDR1 is SGHTA and CDR2 is FQGTGA. Trimming removed 5 bases from V and 2 bases from J; junction bases left unmatched: 2.

The V gene is TRBV7-2, the J gene TRBJ1-2, with D unresolved. The CDR3 extends over 12 amino acids. The germline V gene encodes CDR1 SGHTA and CDR2 FQGNSA. V was cut by 1 base and J by 13 bases, with 13 bases left in between. Written as DNA, the CDR3 is TGTGCCAGCAGCTTAGGATGGGCCCTCCCCACCTTC. Protein: CASSLGWALPTF.

CDR3 protein: CAISDPARYTGELFF. The CDR3 DNA reads as TGTGCCATCAGTGATCCCGCCAGATACACCGGGGAGCTGTTTTTT. The chain is built from TRBV10-3 and TRBJ2-2; D is ambiguous. Between the trimmed V and J ends, which lost 3 bases and 3 bases, there was a span of 11 bases. Per the germline V gene, CDR1 is ENHRY and CDR2 is SYGVKD. The CDR3 consists of 15 residues.

The V and J genes are TRBV9 and TRBJ2-1; tentative D call: TRBD2 (7 bases). Germline V CDR1 and CDR2: SGDLS, YYNGEE. V shed 4 bases and J shed 7 bases, with 18 bases lying between them. The CDR3 totals 15 residues. The CDR3 bases are TGTGCCAGCAGCCCCCGGGGTAGGGGGGGTAATGAGCAGTTCTTC. Translation: CASSPRGRGGNEQFF.

This clone was seen once. This sequence joins TRBV6-1 and TRBJ2-7; TRBD1 matches 9 bases. V gave up 2 bases and J gave up 3 bases; unmatched junction bases: 2. Germline lookup yields CDR1 MNHNS and CDR2 SASEGT. This CDR3 is built from 14 residues. This CDR3 is CASSETTGGYEQYF. The CDR3, as DNA: TGTGCCAGCAGTGAAACGACAGGGGGCTACGAGCAGTACTTC.

This chain's CDR3 is CASRRRATSGTDTQYF. The CDR3 DNA reads as TGTGCCAGCAGGCGCCGCGCCACGAGTGGCACAGATACGCAGTATTTT. This chain uses TRBV27 with TRBJ2-3; D call uncertain. The CDR3 consists of 16 residues. Germline V gives CDR1 MNHEY, CDR2 SMNVEV (reference sequence). The V end was cut by 6 bases, the J end by 1 base, with 17 bases between.